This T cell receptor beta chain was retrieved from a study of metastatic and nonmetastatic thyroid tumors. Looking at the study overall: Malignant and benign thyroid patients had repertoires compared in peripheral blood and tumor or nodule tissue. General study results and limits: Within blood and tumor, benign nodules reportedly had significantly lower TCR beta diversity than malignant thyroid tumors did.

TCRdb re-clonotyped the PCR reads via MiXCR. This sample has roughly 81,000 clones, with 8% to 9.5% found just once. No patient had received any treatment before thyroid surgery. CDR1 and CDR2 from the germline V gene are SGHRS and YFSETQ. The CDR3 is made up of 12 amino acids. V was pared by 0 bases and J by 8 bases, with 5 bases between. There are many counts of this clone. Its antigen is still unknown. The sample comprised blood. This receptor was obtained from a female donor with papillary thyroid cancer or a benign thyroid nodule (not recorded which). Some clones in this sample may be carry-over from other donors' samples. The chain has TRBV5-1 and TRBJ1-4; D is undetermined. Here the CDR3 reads CASSLVGEKLFF. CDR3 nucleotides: TGCGCCAGCAGCTTGGTCGGGGAAAAACTGTTTTTT.